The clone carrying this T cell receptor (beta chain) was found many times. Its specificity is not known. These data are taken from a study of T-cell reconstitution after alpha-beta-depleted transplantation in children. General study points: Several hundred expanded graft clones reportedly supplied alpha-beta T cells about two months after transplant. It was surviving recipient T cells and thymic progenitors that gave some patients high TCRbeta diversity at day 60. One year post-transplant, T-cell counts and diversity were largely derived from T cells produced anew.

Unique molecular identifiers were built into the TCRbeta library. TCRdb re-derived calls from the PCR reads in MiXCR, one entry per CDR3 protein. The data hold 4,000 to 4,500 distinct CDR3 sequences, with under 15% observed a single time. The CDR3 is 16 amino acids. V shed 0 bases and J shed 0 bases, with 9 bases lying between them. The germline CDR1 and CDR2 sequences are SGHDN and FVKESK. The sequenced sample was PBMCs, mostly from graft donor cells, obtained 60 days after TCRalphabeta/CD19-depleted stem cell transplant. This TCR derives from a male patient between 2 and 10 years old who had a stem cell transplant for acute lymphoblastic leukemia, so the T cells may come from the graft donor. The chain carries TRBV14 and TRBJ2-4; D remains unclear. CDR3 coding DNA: TGTGCCAGCAGCCAAGATCGGCCTCTAGCCAAAAACATTCAGTACTTC. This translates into CASSQDRPLAKNIQYF.